This is a list of T cell receptor beta chains from one sample in a study of blood T cells in healthy people across ages. One entry per CDR3 protein results from TCRdb running MiXCR on the 5' RACE reads. The sample has 1.5 million to 2 million distinct CDR3 sequences; about two fifths are singletons. Sequencing input: blood. The origin of the receptors is a human donor in good health. CDR3s include the opening cysteine and the closing phenylalanine or tryptophan. Fields, in order: J gene, clone size, V gene, D gene, CDR3 DNA, CDR3 protein. D genes are given only for firm matches. Clone size is given for some rows only: seen once, a few or many times, or a class if the clone is expanded.

J gene: TRBJ2-2
clone size: .
V gene: TRBV12-3/TRBV12-4
D gene: .
CDR3 DNA: TGTGCCAGCAGTTTACGGGGCTCGAACACCGGGGAGCTGTTTTTT
CDR3 protein: CASSLRGSNTGELFF

J gene: TRBJ2-1
clone size: few
V gene: TRBV5-8
D gene: .
CDR3 DNA: TGTGCCAGCAGCTTGATCCAGGGAAACAATGAGCAGTTCTTC
CDR3 protein: CASSLIQGNNEQFF

J gene: TRBJ1-2
clone size: .
V gene: TRBV2
D gene: .
CDR3 DNA: TGTGCCAGCAGTGAGATCAGGGGCTACACCTTC
CDR3 protein: CASSEIRGYTF

J gene: TRBJ1-2
clone size: .
V gene: TRBV4-2
D gene: .
CDR3 DNA: TGTGCCAGCAGCCAAGATGGAAACGTGAACTATGGCTACACCTTC
CDR3 protein: CASSQDGNVNYGYTF

J gene: TRBJ2-1
clone size: .
V gene: TRBV20-1
D gene: .
CDR3 DNA: TGCAGCGCTGGAGTTTCTCTCGGCGATGAGCAGTTCTTC
CDR3 protein: CSAGVSLGDEQFF

J gene: TRBJ2-1
clone size: .
V gene: TRBV10-3
D gene: .
CDR3 DNA: TGTGCCATCAGTGATTCTCTAGCGAACTCCTACGAGCAGTTCTTC
CDR3 protein: CAISDSLANSYEQFF

J gene: TRBJ2-5
clone size: .
V gene: TRBV7-9
D gene: .
CDR3 DNA: TGTGCCAGCTCAGCCAGGTCTTCTTACGAAGAGACCCAGTACTTC
CDR3 protein: CASSARSSYEETQYF

J gene: TRBJ1-2
clone size: few
V gene: TRBV4-2
D gene: TRBD1
CDR3 DNA: TGTGCCAGCAGCCAAGAGTTGGACAGGGCTAACTATGGCTACACCTTC
CDR3 protein: CASSQELDRANYGYTF

J gene: TRBJ1-4
clone size: .
V gene: TRBV20-1
D gene: TRBD1
CDR3 DNA: TGCAGTGCCTCAGGGGGGAGGGGGCTCCGGGAAAAACTGTTTTTT
CDR3 protein: CSASGGRGLREKLFF

J gene: TRBJ1-2
clone size: few
V gene: TRBV10-3
D gene: .
CDR3 DNA: TGTGCCATCAGTGACGGAACCTATGGCTACACCTTC
CDR3 protein: CAISDGTYGYTF

J gene: TRBJ2-1
clone size: few
V gene: TRBV20-1
D gene: TRBD2
CDR3 DNA: TGCAGTGCTAGTACGTCTAGCGGACTAAATGAGCAGTTCTTC
CDR3 protein: CSASTSSGLNEQFF

J gene: TRBJ1-2
clone size: .
V gene: TRBV12-3/TRBV12-4
D gene: TRBD1
CDR3 DNA: TGTGCCAGCAGAGCGGGACAGGCCCGTAACTATGGCTACACCTTC
CDR3 protein: CASRAGQARNYGYTF

J gene: TRBJ2-1
clone size: few
V gene: TRBV20-1
D gene: TRBD1
CDR3 DNA: TGCAGTGCTAGAGATCCGGACAGGGGGCACAATGAGCAGTTCTTC
CDR3 protein: CSARDPDRGHNEQFF

J gene: TRBJ2-3
clone size: .
V gene: TRBV6-2/TRBV6-3
D gene: .
CDR3 DNA: TGTGCCAGCAGTCACCCTATAATTTCAGGGAGGATCACAGATACGCAGTATTTT
CDR3 protein: CASSHPIISGRITDTQYF

J gene: TRBJ1-2
clone size: .
V gene: TRBV28
D gene: .
CDR3 DNA: TGTGCCAGCAGTCCTCCGGGACCGCCCCCTAACTATGGCTACACCTTC
CDR3 protein: CASSPPGPPPNYGYTF

J gene: TRBJ2-5
clone size: .
V gene: TRBV24-1
D gene: .
CDR3 DNA: TGTGCCACCTCTACCGAAGAGACCCAGTACTTC
CDR3 protein: CATSTEETQYF

J gene: TRBJ2-1
clone size: .
V gene: TRBV20-1
D gene: TRBD2
CDR3 DNA: TGCAGTGCTGGATCCGGGACTAAGGGATGGGTTGAGCAGTTCTTC
CDR3 protein: CSAGSGTKGWVEQFF

J gene: TRBJ2-7
clone size: .
V gene: TRBV20-1
D gene: .
CDR3 DNA: TGCAGTGCCATGGGACTCGAGTCCTACGAGCAGTACTTC
CDR3 protein: CSAMGLESYEQYF

J gene: TRBJ2-4
clone size: few
V gene: TRBV7-2
D gene: TRBD1
CDR3 DNA: TGTGCCAGCAGCTACCTGGACAGGGCGGACATTCAGTACTTC
CDR3 protein: CASSYLDRADIQYF

J gene: TRBJ2-4
clone size: .
V gene: TRBV7-2
D gene: .
CDR3 DNA: TGTGCCAGCAGCTTAGCACCGGCAGGATCGTGGAACATTCGGTACTTC
CDR3 protein: CASSLAPAGSWNIRYF

J gene: TRBJ2-1
clone size: .
V gene: TRBV4-1
D gene: .
CDR3 DNA: TGCGCCAGCAGCCAAGACTCCCCGGGGCGGGGACCCTACAATGAGCAGTTCTTC
CDR3 protein: CASSQDSPGRGPYNEQFF

J gene: TRBJ2-7
clone size: .
V gene: TRBV5-1
D gene: .
CDR3 DNA: TGCGCCAGCAGCTTGGAGTCAGGGGGGTACTACGAGCAGTACTTC
CDR3 protein: CASSLESGGYYEQYF

J gene: TRBJ2-6
clone size: .
V gene: TRBV7-9
D gene: .
CDR3 DNA: TGTGCCAGCAGCTCGCGAGGGAGCTCTGGGGCCAACGTCCTGACTTTC
CDR3 protein: CASSSRGSSGANVLTF

J gene: TRBJ2-5
clone size: .
V gene: TRBV20-1
D gene: TRBD2
CDR3 DNA: TGCAGTGCTAGAGTCGGGGGGGCCAGGGAGACCCAGTACTTC
CDR3 protein: CSARVGGARETQYF

J gene: TRBJ2-1
clone size: few
V gene: TRBV15
D gene: TRBD1
CDR3 DNA: TGTGCCACCAGCCGAGGTGGACAGGGTTTGAATGAGCGGTTCTTC
CDR3 protein: CATSRGGQGLNERFF

J gene: TRBJ2-1
clone size: few
V gene: TRBV4-2
D gene: .
CDR3 DNA: TGTGCCAGCAGCCAACAGTACCCGCCGGGGGGCCCTCACAATGAGCAGTTCTTC
CDR3 protein: CASSQQYPPGGPHNEQFF

J gene: TRBJ2-3
clone size: .
V gene: TRBV7-3
D gene: .
CDR3 DNA: .
CDR3 protein: CASSFGNGAFTDTQYF

J gene: TRBJ2-7
clone size: .
V gene: TRBV20-1
D gene: .
CDR3 DNA: TGCAGTGCTAAGGGGAGAGTTCCCTACGAGCAGTACTTC
CDR3 protein: CSAKGRVPYEQYF

J gene: TRBJ2-1
clone size: .
V gene: TRBV5-1
D gene: .
CDR3 DNA: TGCGTCAGCAGCTTGACACAGAATTCTTACAATGAGCAGTTCTTC
CDR3 protein: CVSSLTQNSYNEQFF

J gene: TRBJ2-1
clone size: .
V gene: TRBV11-2
D gene: .
CDR3 DNA: TGTGCCAGCAGCCCACCCACACTAGTTCGGTTCTTC
CDR3 protein: CASSPPTLVRFF

J gene: TRBJ2-3
clone size: few
V gene: TRBV28
D gene: TRBD2
CDR3 DNA: TGTGCCAGCCTGGGGACTAGCGGGGGTTTAAGCACAGATACGCAGTATTTT
CDR3 protein: CASLGTSGGLSTDTQYF

J gene: TRBJ2-1
clone size: few
V gene: TRBV7-6
D gene: .
CDR3 DNA: TGTGCCAGCAGCACATCGGACAATTTTTTGGGGAATGAGCAGTTCTTC
CDR3 protein: CASSTSDNFLGNEQFF

J gene: TRBJ2-7
clone size: many
V gene: TRBV6-1
D gene: .
CDR3 DNA: TGTGCCAGCAGTGATGGAGGGGGCTCCTACGAGCAGTACTTC
CDR3 protein: CASSDGGGSYEQYF

J gene: TRBJ2-1
clone size: few
V gene: TRBV2
D gene: .
CDR3 DNA: TGTGCCAGCAGGGGCCCTGGGGCGGGGAAAGGGAATGAGCAGTTCTTC
CDR3 protein: CASRGPGAGKGNEQFF

J gene: TRBJ1-5
clone size: .
V gene: TRBV7-9
D gene: .
CDR3 DNA: TGTGCCAGCAGCTTCCAGGGTCTAGAGCCCCAGCATTTT
CDR3 protein: CASSFQGLEPQHF

J gene: TRBJ2-3
clone size: .
V gene: TRBV6-1
D gene: .
CDR3 DNA: TGTGCCGGCATAATGACAGGAATGCTCACAGATACGCAGTATTTT
CDR3 protein: CAGIMTGMLTDTQYF

J gene: TRBJ2-4
clone size: few
V gene: TRBV6-2/TRBV6-3
D gene: .
CDR3 DNA: TGTGCCAGCAGTATCCAGGGAGCTAAAAACATTCAGTACTTC
CDR3 protein: CASSIQGAKNIQYF

J gene: TRBJ2-7
clone size: .
V gene: TRBV4-1
D gene: TRBD2
CDR3 DNA: TGCGCCAGCAGCCAACTTTTCGAAAGCGGGGGGGTCTACGAGCAGTACTTC
CDR3 protein: CASSQLFESGGVYEQYF

J gene: TRBJ1-2
clone size: .
V gene: TRBV12-5
D gene: TRBD1
CDR3 DNA: TGTGCTAGTGGTTTGGTACTGGGTGAGCAGGGGGCCCCATATGGCTACACCTTC
CDR3 protein: CASGLVLGEQGAPYGYTF

J gene: TRBJ1-2
clone size: .
V gene: TRBV10-3
D gene: .
CDR3 DNA: TGTGCCACCTCCAAGGGGATTTTCTATGGCTACACCTTC
CDR3 protein: CATSKGIFYGYTF